One and the same sample provided the 3 T cell receptor beta chains below, sequenced in a study of a mutant IDH1 vaccine in newly diagnosed glioma. Time point given: week 11, during vaccination. Topical imiquimod was applied with each vaccine dose, which held 300 ug of mutant IDH1 20-mer peptide. Here immunoSEQ multiplex PCR was the method, and the copy in TCRdb shows in-frame clones only, minus some. This table holds roughly 130,000 clones, 80% found once. These receptors' antigens are unknown. The sample here was PBMCs, taken from a glioma patient whose treatment included an IDH1 peptide vaccine. The receptors shown here come from a man aged 35-49 years with glioma.

This chain uses TRBV29-1 with TRBJ2-1; 10 nucleotides line up with TRBD2. Per the germline V gene, CDR1 is SQVTM and CDR2 is ANQGSEA. With 7 bases clipped from V and 8 bases from J, the junction kept 14 bases outside the gene matches. The CDR3 has 15 residues. The CDR3 nucleotides read TGCAGCGAAGGTCCCCTAGCGGGAGAGCGGGATGAGCAGTTCTTC. Amino acids: CSEGPLAGERDEQFF.

This clone was found once. The chain uses TRBV6-6 and TRBJ2-2; no firm D call. The CDR3 has 12 amino acids. CDR1 is MNHNY, CDR2 SVGAGI, per germline (reference sequence). V lost 2 bases and J 7 bases, leaving 5 bases between the germline ends. CDR3 bases: TGTGCCAGCAGTTACGGGGTCGGGGAGCTGTTTTTT. This gives the protein CASSYGVGELFF.

This chain joins TRBV7-2 and TRBJ2-7, with D possibly TRBD2 on 6 matching bases. The V end was cut by 6 bases, the J end by 1 base, with 13 bases between. In germline, CDR1 is SGHTA, CDR2 FQGNSA. The CDR3 length is 14 residues. CDR3 region: CASSPDAGSYEQYF. In DNA, the CDR3 is TGTGCCAGCAGTCCTGATGCGGGATCCTACGAGCAGTACTTC.